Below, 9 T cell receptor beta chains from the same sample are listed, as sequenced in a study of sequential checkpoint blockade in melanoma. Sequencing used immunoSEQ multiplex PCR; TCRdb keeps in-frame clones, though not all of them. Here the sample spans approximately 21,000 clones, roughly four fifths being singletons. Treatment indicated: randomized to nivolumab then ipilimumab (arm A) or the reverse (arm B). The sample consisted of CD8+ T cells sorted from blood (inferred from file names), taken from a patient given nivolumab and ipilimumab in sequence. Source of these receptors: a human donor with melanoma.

CDR3 loop: CASSQEVATGLIGEKLFF. The DNA for the CDR3 is TGCGCCAGCAGCCAAGAGGTGGCCACAGGGCTCATCGGTGAAAAACTGTTTTTT. This chain joins TRBV4-1 and TRBJ1-4, with D possibly TRBD1 on 6 matching bases. V was pared by 0 bases and J by 7 bases, with 21 bases between. In germline, CDR1 is MGHRA, CDR2 YSYEKL. The CDR3 is made up of 18 amino acids.

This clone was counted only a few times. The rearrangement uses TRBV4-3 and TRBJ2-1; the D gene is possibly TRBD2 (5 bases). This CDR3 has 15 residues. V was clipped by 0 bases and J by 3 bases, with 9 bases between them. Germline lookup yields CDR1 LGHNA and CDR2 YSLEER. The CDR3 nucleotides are TGCGCCAGCAGCCAAGACGGGGTACGCTACAATGAGCAGTTCTTC. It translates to CASSQDGVRYNEQFF.

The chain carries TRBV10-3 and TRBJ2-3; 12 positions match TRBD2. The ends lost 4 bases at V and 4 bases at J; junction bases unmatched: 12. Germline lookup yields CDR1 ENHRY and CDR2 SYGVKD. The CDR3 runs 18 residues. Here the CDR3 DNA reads TGTGCCATCAGTGGGAGGACTAGCGGGGCCCCAGAGGCAGATACGCAGTATTTT. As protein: CAISGRTSGAPEADTQYF.

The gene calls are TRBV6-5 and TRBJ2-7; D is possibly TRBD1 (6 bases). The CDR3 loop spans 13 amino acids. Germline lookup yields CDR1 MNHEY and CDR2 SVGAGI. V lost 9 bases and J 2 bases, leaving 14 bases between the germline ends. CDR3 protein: CASGTPTPYEQYF. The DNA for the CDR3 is TGTGCCAGTGGGACACCGACCCCCTACGAGCAGTACTTC.

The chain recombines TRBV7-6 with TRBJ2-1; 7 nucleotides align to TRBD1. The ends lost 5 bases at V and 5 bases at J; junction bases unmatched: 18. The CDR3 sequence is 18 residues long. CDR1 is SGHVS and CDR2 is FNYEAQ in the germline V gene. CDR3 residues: CASSKQEVPGQRDNEQFF. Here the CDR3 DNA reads TGTGCCAGCAGCAAACAAGAAGTTCCGGGACAGAGAGACAATGAGCAGTTCTTC. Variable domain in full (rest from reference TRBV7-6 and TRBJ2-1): GAGVSQSPRYKVTKRGQDVALRCDPISGHVSLYWYRQALGQGPEFLTYFNYEAQQDKSGLPNDRFSAERPEGSISTLTIQRTEQRDSAMYRCASSKQEVPGQRDNEQFFGPGTRLTVL.

The DNA of the CDR3 is TGTGCCAGCAGCTTAGTCGTCCGGGGGGGGACAGATACGCAGTATTTT. Translating it yields CASSLVVRGGTDTQYF. The J gene is TRBJ2-3, the V gene TRBV7-8; 8 bases agree with TRBD2. Germline CDR1 SGHVS, CDR2 FQNEAQ. V dropped 1 base and J dropped 3; count of bases not matched to a gene: 6. The CDR3 totals 16 residues.

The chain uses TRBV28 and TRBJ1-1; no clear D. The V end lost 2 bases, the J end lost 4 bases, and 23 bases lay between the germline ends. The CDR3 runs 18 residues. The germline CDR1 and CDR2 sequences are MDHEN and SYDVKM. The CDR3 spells CASSLPPGVSGRGTEAFF. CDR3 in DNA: TGTGCCAGCAGTTTACCCCCCGGGGTTTCGGGTCGAGGCACTGAAGCTTTCTTT.

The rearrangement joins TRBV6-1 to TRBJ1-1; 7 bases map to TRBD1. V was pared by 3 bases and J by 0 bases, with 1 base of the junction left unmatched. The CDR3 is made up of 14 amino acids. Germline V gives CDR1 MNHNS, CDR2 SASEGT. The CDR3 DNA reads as TGTGCCAGCAGTGAGGGGACAGTGAACACTGAAGCTTTCTTT. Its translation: CASSEGTVNTEAFF.

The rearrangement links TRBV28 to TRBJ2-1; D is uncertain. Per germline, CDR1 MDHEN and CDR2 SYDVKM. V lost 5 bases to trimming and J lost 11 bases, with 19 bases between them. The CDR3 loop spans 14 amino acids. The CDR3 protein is CASSQQRVVNQQFF. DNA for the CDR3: TGTGCCAGCAGTCAACAACGGGTCGTAAATCAGCAGTTCTTC.